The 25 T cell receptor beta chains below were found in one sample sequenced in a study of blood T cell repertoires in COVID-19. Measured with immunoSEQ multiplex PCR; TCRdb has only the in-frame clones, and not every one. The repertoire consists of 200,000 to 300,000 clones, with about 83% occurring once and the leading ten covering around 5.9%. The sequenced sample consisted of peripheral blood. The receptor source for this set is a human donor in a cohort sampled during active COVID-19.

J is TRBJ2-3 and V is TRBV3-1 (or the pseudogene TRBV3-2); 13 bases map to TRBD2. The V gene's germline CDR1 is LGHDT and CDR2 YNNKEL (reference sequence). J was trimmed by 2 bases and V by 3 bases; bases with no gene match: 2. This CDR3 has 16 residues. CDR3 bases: TGTGCCAGCAGCCAGGGACTAGCGGGGTTCACAGATACGCAGTATTTT. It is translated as CASSQGLAGFTDTQYF.

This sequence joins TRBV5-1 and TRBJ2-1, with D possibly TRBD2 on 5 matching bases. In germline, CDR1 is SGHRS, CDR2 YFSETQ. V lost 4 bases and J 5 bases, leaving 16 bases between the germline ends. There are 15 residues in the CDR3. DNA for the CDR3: TGCGCCAGCAGCAAGAACGACTGGCGGGACAATGAGCAGTTCTTC. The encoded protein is CASSKNDWRDNEQFF.

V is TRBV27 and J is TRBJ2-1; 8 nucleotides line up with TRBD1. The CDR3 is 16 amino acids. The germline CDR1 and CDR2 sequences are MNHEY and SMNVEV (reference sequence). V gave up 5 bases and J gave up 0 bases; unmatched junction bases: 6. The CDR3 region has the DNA TGTGCCAGCAGTACAAGACAGGGGAGCTCCTACAATGAGCAGTTCTTC. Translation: CASSTRQGSSYNEQFF.

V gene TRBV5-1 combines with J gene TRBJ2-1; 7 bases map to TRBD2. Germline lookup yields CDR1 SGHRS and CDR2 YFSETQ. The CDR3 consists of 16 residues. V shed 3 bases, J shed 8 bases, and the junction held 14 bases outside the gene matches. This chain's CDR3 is CASSSQGGSGLYEQFF. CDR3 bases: TGCGCCAGCAGCTCCCAGGGCGGGAGCGGGTTATATGAGCAGTTCTTC.

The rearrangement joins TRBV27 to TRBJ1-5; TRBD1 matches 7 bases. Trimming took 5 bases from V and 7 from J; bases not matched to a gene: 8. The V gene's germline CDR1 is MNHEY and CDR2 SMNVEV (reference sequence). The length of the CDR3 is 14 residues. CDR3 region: CASSDRVEGQPQHF. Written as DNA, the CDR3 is TGTGCCAGCAGTGACAGGGTGGAAGGCCAGCCCCAGCATTTT.

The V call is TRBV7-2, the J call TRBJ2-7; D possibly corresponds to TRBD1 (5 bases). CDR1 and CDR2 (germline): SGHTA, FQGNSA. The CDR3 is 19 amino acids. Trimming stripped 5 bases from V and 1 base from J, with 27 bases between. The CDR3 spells CASSHNPAGFKSGSYEQYF. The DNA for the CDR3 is TGTGCCAGCAGCCATAACCCCGCAGGGTTCAAGTCAGGGTCCTACGAGCAGTACTTC.

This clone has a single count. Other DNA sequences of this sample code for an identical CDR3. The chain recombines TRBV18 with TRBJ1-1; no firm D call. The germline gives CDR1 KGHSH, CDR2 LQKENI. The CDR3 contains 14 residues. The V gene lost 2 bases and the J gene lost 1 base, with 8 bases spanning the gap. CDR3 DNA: TGTGCCAGCTCACCAGCGGGAAAGAACACTGAAGCTTTCTTT. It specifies CASSPAGKNTEAFF.

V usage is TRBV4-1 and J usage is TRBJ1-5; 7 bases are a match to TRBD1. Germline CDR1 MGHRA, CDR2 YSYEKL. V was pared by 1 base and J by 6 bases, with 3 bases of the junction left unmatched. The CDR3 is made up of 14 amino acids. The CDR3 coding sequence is TGCGCCAGCAGCCAAGGACAGGGCCCTCAGCCCCAGCATTTT. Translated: CASSQGQGPQPQHF.

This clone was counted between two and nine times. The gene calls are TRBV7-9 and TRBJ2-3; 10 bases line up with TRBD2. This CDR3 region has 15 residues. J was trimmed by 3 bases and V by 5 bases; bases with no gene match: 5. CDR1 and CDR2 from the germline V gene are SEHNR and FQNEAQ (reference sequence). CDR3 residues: CASSPLAGETDTQYF. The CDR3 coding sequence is TGTGCCAGCAGCCCCCTAGCGGGAGAAACAGATACGCAGTATTTT.

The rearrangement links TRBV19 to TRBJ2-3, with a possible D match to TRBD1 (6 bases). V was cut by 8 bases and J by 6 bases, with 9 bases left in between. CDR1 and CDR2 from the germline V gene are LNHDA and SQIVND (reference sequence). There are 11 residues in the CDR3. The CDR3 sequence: CASSRGDTQYF. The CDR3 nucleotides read TGTGCCAGTTCGAGGGGGGATACGCAGTATTTT.

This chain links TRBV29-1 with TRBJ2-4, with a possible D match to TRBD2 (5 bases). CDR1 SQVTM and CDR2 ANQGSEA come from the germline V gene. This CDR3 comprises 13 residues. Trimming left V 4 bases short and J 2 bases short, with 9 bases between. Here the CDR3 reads CSVVRGPKNIQYF. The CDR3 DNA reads TGCAGCGTTGTAAGAGGGCCCAAAAACATTCAGTACTTC.

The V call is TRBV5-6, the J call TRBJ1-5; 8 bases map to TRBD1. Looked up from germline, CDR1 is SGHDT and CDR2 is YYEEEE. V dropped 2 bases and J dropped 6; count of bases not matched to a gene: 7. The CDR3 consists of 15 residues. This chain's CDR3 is CASSLRQGARQPQHF. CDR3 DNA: TGTGCCAGCAGCTTACGTCAGGGGGCCCGTCAGCCCCAGCATTTT.

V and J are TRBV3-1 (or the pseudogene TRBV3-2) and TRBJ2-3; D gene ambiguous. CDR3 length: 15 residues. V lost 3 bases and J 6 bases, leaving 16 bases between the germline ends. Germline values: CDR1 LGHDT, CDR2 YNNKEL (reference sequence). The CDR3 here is CASSQAPSGRDTQYF. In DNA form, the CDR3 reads TGTGCCAGCAGCCAGGCCCCGTCGGGTCGCGATACGCAGTATTTT.

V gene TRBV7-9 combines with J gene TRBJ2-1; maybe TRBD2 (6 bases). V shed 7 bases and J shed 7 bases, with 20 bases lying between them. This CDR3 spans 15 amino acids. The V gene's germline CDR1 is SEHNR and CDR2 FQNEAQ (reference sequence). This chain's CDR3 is CASTPAGTRENEQFF. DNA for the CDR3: TGTGCCAGCACCCCCGCGGGGACCAGGGAAAATGAGCAGTTCTTC.

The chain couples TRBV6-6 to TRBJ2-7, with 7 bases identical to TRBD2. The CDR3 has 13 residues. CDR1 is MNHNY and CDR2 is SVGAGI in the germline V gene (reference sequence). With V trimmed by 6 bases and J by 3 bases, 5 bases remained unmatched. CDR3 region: CASSQSGGYEQYF. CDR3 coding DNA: TGTGCCAGCAGCCAGTCGGGGGGCTACGAGCAGTACTTC.

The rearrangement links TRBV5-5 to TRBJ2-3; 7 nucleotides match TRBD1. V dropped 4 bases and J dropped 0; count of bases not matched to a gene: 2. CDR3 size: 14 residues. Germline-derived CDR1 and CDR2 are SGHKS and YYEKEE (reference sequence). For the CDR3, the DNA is TGTGCCAGCAGCCCGGGACAGAGCACAGATACGCAGTATTTT. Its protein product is CASSPGQSTDTQYF.

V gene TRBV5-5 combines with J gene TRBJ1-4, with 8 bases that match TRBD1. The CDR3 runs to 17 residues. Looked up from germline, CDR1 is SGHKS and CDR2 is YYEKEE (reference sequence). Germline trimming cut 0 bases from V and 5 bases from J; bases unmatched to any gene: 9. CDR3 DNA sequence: TGTGCCAGCAGCTTGGGACCCCCGGGACAGGAGAATGAAAAACTGTTTTTT. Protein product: CASSLGPPGQENEKLFF.

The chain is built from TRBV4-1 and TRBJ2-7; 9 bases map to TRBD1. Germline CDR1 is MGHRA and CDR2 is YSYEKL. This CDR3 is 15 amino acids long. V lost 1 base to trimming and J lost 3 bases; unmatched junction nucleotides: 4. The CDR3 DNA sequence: TGCGCCAGCAGCCAAGCCGGGACAGGGATCTACGAGCAGTACTTC. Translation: CASSQAGTGIYEQYF.

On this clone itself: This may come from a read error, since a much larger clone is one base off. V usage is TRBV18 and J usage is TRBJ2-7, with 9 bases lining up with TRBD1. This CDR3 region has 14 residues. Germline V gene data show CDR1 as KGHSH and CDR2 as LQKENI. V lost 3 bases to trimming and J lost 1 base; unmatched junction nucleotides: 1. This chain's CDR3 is CASSPGTGSYEQYF. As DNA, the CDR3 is TGTGCCAGCTCACCTGGGACAGGGTCCTACGAGCAGTACTTC.

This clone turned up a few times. CDR3 nucleotides: TGTGCCAGCAGTAGACAGGGACCCAATCAGCCCCAGCATTTT. Translating it yields CASSRQGPNQPQHF. V usage is TRBV27 and J usage is TRBJ1-5; TRBD1 matches 7 bases. Germline CDR1 is MNHEY and CDR2 is SMNVEV (reference sequence). The CDR3 covers 14 residues. V gave up 5 bases and J gave up 3 bases; unmatched junction bases: 4.

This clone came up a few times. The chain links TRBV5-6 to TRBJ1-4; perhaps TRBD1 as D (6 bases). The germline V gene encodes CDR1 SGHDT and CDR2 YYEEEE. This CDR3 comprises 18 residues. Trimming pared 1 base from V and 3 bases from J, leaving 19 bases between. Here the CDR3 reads CASSLLRKQGEPNEKLFF. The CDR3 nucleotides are TGTGCCAGCAGCTTGTTGCGCAAACAGGGAGAGCCTAATGAAAAACTGTTTTTT.

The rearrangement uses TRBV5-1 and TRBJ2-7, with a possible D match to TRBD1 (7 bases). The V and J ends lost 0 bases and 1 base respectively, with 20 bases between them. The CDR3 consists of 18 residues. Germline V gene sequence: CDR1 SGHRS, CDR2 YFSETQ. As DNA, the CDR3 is TGCGCCAGCAGCTTGGCCCGGGGGTTTGGGGACAGATCCTACGAGCAGTACTTC. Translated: CASSLARGFGDRSYEQYF.

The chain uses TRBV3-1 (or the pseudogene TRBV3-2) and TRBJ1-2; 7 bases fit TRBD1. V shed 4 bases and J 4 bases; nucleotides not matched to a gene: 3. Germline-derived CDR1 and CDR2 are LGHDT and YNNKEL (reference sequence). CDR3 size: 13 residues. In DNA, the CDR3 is TGTGCCAGCAGCCTGGGACAGAGCTATGGCTACACCTTC. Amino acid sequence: CASSLGQSYGYTF.

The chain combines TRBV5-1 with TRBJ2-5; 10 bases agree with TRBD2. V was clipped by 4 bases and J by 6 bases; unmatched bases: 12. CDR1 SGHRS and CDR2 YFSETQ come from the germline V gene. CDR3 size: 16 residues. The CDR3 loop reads CASSPAAGGSGKTQYF. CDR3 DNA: TGCGCCAGCAGCCCTGCAGCGGGAGGGTCAGGAAAGACCCAGTACTTC.

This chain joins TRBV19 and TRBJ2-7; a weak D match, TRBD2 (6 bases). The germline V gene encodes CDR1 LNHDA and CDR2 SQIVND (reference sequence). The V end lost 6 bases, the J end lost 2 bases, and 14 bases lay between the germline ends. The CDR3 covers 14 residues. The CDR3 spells CASRGTALTYEQYF. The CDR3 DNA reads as TGTGCCAGTAGAGGGACTGCCCTCACCTACGAGCAGTACTTC.